Listed here are 23 T cell receptor beta chains from one sample, sequenced in a study of regulatory T cells in long-lasting Graves disease. Time point indicated: newly diagnosed GD, antithyroid drugs for less than 3 months. RNA extracted from PBMCs served as the sequencing template. Through Arm-PCR of CDR3 regions and iRepertoire HTBI primers, TCR beta libraries were built. TCRdb reanalysed the multiplex PCR reads using MiXCR and keeps one entry per CDR3 protein. The profile shows about 540,000 distinct CDR3 sequences, approximately 13% of them singletons. The same data also went into a second study, on T cells in Graves' hyperthyroidism and ophthalmopathy.

The sample in question was peripheral blood mononuclear cells (PBMCs), obtained at new diagnosis, from a patient treated with antithyroid drugs. The receptors here all came from a man younger than 40 with Graves disease.

There are a few counts of this clonotype. This rearrangement joins TRBV5-1 to TRBJ2-5, with 8 nucleotides matching TRBD2. Looked up from germline, CDR1 is SGHRS and CDR2 is YFSETQ. This CDR3 contains 16 residues. Unmatched junction bases numbered 10, after V lost 2 bases and J lost 4 bases. CDR3 residues: CASSLTGTRLGETQYF. In DNA form, the CDR3 reads TGCGCCAGCAGCTTAACAGGGACTAGGCTGGGAGAGACCCAGTACTTC.

This clonotype has only a few counts. The chain uses TRBV4-1 and TRBJ2-7; D is perhaps TRBD1 (5 bases). From germline, CDR1 is MGHRA and CDR2 YSYEKL. V dropped 4 bases and J dropped 6 bases, with 16 bases sitting between them. The CDR3 contains 14 residues. Here the CDR3 DNA reads TGCGCCAGCAGCCCAGGGTGGTTGGCTCTCGAGCAGTACTTC. The encoded protein is CASSPGWLALEQYF.

This clonotype was picked up many times. The chain combines TRBV6-1 with TRBJ1-2; no clear D gene. This CDR3 contains 14 residues. Germline CDR1 MNHNS, CDR2 SASEGT. The germline V and J ends were trimmed by 7 bases and 5 bases, with 17 bases remaining between them. The DNA of the CDR3 is TGTGCCAGCAACTGGAAGGGTGCACCTTATGGCTACACCTTC. Its protein product is CASNWKGAPYGYTF.

The gene calls are TRBV18 and TRBJ2-7; D perhaps matches TRBD2 (6 bases). The CDR3 is made up of 15 amino acids. The V gene lost 3 bases and the J gene lost 7 bases, with 19 bases spanning the gap. Germline values: CDR1 KGHSH, CDR2 LQKENI. CDR3 amino acids: CASSPRAGIGEEQYF. The CDR3 nucleotides read TGTGCCAGCTCACCTAGGGCGGGGATTGGAGAAGAGCAGTACTTC.

This clonotype has only a few counts. The chain's CDR3 is CASTSYGGLTDTQYF. The CDR3 DNA is TGTGCCAGCACGTCGTACGGGGGGCTCACAGATACGCAGTATTTT. The J gene is TRBJ2-3, the V gene TRBV27; TRBD2 is a possible D gene (7 bases). The CDR3 length is 15 residues. Germline V gene lookup returns CDR1 MNHEY and CDR2 SMNVEV (reference sequence). Trimming cost V 7 bases and J 2 bases, with 16 bases left between them.

The chain recombines TRBV6-1 with TRBJ2-1; 7 bases are a match to TRBD2. The germline gives CDR1 MNHNS, CDR2 SASEGT. V gave up 6 bases and J gave up 2 bases; unmatched junction bases: 7. The CDR3 loop spans 15 amino acids. CDR3 nucleotides: TGTGCCAGCAGCCGCGAGCGGGGAGCCTACAATGAGCAGTTCTTC. It yields the protein CASSRERGAYNEQFF.

This clonotype showed up many times. The rearrangement links TRBV7-9 to TRBJ2-5; TRBD1 agrees at 7 bases. Germline CDR1 SEHNR, CDR2 FQNEAQ (reference sequence). The CDR3 sequence is 14 residues long. The V segment lost 6 bases and the J segment 0 bases; nucleotides outside the gene matches: 4. The CDR3 DNA sequence: TGTGCCAGCAGTATCGGGACAGACCAAGAGACCCAGTACTTC. Translated: CASSIGTDQETQYF.

A few counts support this clonotype. This chain connects TRBV3-1 to TRBJ2-4; D perhaps matches TRBD1 (5 bases). Germline CDR1 and CDR2: LGHDT and YNNKEL (reference sequence). V gave up 1 base and J gave up 9 bases, with 13 bases separating them. The CDR3 sequence is 14 residues long. The CDR3 region is CASSQAAVRVIQYF. In DNA form, the CDR3 reads TGTGCCAGCAGCCAAGCGGCCGTCAGGGTCATTCAGTACTTC.

Of note for this clonotype: This may arise from a read error, as a much more abundant clone is one base away. The V and J genes are TRBV10-2 and TRBJ1-2; D ambiguous. The CDR3 is 14 amino acids. Trimming took 8 bases from V and 4 from J, leaving 17 bases between them. CDR1 WSHSY and CDR2 SAAADI come from the germline V gene. CDR3 nucleotides: TGCGCCAGCCTAGGAGGGCGGGCCCTCTATGGCTACACCTTC. It encodes CASLGGRALYGYTF.

This clonotype was detected many times. The chain joins TRBV10-3 to TRBJ2-3; 7 bases map to TRBD1. The germline CDR1 and CDR2 sequences are ENHRY and SYGVKD. The V gene end was trimmed by 2 bases and the J gene end by 3 bases; junction bases not matched to a gene: 5. The CDR3 is made up of 15 amino acids. CDR3 sequence: CAISELGQKTDTQYF. The CDR3 DNA follows: TGTGCCATCAGTGAGCTGGGACAGAAAACAGATACGCAGTATTTT.

This clonotype came up many times. This chain uses TRBV18 with TRBJ1-1, with D unclear. Between the trimmed V and J ends, which lost 2 bases and 7 bases, there was a span of 8 bases. Germline CDR1 reads KGHSH; CDR2 reads LQKENI. The CDR3 covers 12 residues. CDR3: CASSPGEGEAFF. In DNA, the CDR3 is TGTGCCAGCTCACCAGGGGAGGGTGAAGCTTTCTTT.

In its sample, this clonotype was seen many times. This chain joins TRBV2 and TRBJ2-6; 8 nucleotides line up with TRBD1. The CDR3 length is 16 residues. Germline loops: CDR1 SNHLY, CDR2 FYNNEI. Trimming took 4 bases from V and 2 from J; bases not matched to a gene: 4. The CDR3 bases are TGTGCCAGCAGTGGGACAGGGCGGCCTGGGGCCAACGTCCTGACTTTC. Translated, it gives CASSGTGRPGANVLTF.

This clonotype was counted at least ten times. J is TRBJ1-1 and V is TRBV7-9; TRBD1 is a possible D gene (5 bases). This CDR3 comprises 12 residues. Trimming removed 3 bases at V and 6 bases at J, with 8 bases between. Per the germline V gene, CDR1 is SEHNR and CDR2 is FQNEAQ (reference sequence). CDR3 amino acids: CASSLGVAEAFF. As DNA, the CDR3 is TGTGCCAGCAGCTTGGGGGTCGCTGAAGCTTTCTTT. Complete variable domain (other parts from reference TRBV7-9 and TRBJ1-1): DTGVSQNPRHKITKRGQNVTFRCDPISEHNRLYWYRQTLGQGPEFLTYFQNEAQLEKSRLLSDRFSAERPKGSFSTLEIQRTEQGDSAMYLCASSLGVAEAFFGQGTRLTVV.

With respect to this clonotype: Possible read error: a much larger clone is one base away. This chain links TRBV2 with TRBJ2-5; no definite D call. Germline CDR1 reads SNHLY; CDR2 reads FYNNEI. The CDR3 runs 14 residues. The CDR3 nucleotides read TGTGCCAACAGTGAGGATCTCCTACAAGAGACCCAGTACTTC. Translating it yields CANSEDLLQETQYF. Variable domain in full (rest from reference TRBV2 and TRBJ2-5): EPEVTQTPSHQVTQMGQEVILRCVPISNHLYFYWYRQILGQKVEFLVSFYNNEISEKSEIFDDQFSVERPDGSNFTLKIRSTKLEDSAMYFCANSEDLLQETQYFGPGTRLLVL.

This clonotype was counted at least ten times. This chain joins TRBV7-8 and TRBJ2-5, with 9 positions matching TRBD1. Per germline, CDR1 SGHVS and CDR2 FQNEAQ. V shed 4 bases and J 3 bases; nucleotides not matched to a gene: 3. The CDR3 loop spans 14 amino acids. The CDR3 nucleotides are TGTGCCAGCAGCTCTTGGACAGGGGAAGAGACCCAGTACTTC. It yields the protein CASSSWTGEETQYF. Complete variable domain (other parts from reference TRBV7-8 and TRBJ2-5): GAGVSQSPRYKVAKRGQDVALRCDPISGHVSLFWYQQALGQGPEFLTYFQNEAQLDKSGLPSDRFFAERPEGSVSTLKIQRTQQEDSAVYLCASSSWTGEETQYFGPGTRLLVL.

This chain connects TRBV4-1 to TRBJ2-7; 9 bases agree with TRBD1. V lost 0 bases and J lost 4; bases outside the gene matches: 7. CDR3 length equals 16 residues. In germline, CDR1 is MGHRA, CDR2 YSYEKL. This CDR3 reads CASSQERTGGRYEQYF. The CDR3 DNA sequence: TGCGCCAGCAGCCAAGAAAGAACAGGGGGCAGGTACGAGCAGTACTTC.

There are many counts of this clonotype. V usage is TRBV27 and J usage is TRBJ2-7; D possibly corresponds to TRBD1 (5 bases). The germline V gene encodes CDR1 MNHEY and CDR2 SMNVEV (reference sequence). This CDR3 region has 16 residues. V dropped 2 bases and J dropped 0 bases, with 14 bases sitting between them. DNA for the CDR3: TGTGCCAGCAGTTTAAAGGGCAGGGCAAACTCCTACGAGCAGTACTTC. Amino acid sequence: CASSLKGRANSYEQYF.

This clonotype has ten or more counts. CDR3: CASSLREKRNTEAFF. CDR3 coding DNA: TGCGCCAGCAGCTTGAGGGAGAAGAGGAACACTGAAGCTTTCTTT. The V call is TRBV5-1, the J call TRBJ1-1; unclear D gene. With 1 base removed from V and 1 base from J, the gap between germline ends came to 11 bases. Germline CDR1 SGHRS, CDR2 YFSETQ. The CDR3 has 15 amino acids.

This clonotype appeared many times. V usage is TRBV30 and J usage is TRBJ1-6; D not certain. With 8 bases removed from V and 3 bases from J, the gap between germline ends came to 8 bases. The CDR3 has 12 residues. Germline-derived CDR1 and CDR2 are GTSNPN and SVGIG (reference sequence). CDR3 nucleotides: TGTGCCCGCGAAGACTATAATTCACCCCTCCACTTT. Translated: CAREDYNSPLHF.

This clonotype came up many times. The rearrangement uses TRBV12-3 or TRBV12-4 and TRBJ2-1; TRBD2 agrees at 8 bases. This CDR3 region has 15 residues. The V and J ends lost 5 bases and 7 bases, in that order; junction bases with no gene match: 10. CDR3 loop: CASSLPGTRGNEQFF. CDR3 bases: TGTGCCAGCAGTCTCCCCGGGACTAGGGGTAATGAGCAGTTCTTC.

In regard to this clonotype: A much larger clone is a single base away; this may be a read error. The V and J genes are TRBV6-2 or TRBV6-3 and TRBJ1-5; 8 bases fit TRBD1. Germline trimming cut 3 bases from V and 12 bases from J; bases unmatched to any gene: 7. CDR1 is MNHEY, CDR2 SVGEGT, per germline. The CDR3 has 13 residues. The CDR3 sequence: CASSYISGQDQHF. The CDR3 DNA follows: TGTGCCAGCAGTTATATTTCGGGACAGGACCAGCATTTT.

This clonotype was recorded many times. The chain couples TRBV24-1 to TRBJ2-7, with a possible D match to TRBD2 (7 bases). In germline, CDR1 is KGHDR, CDR2 SFDVKD. V lost 6 bases, J lost 0 bases, and 14 bases lay in between. The CDR3 covers 15 residues. The CDR3 DNA reads as TGTGCCACCAGTAGGGGGGGCGGATCCTCCTACGAGCAGTACTTC. It specifies CATSRGGGSSYEQYF.

About this clonotype: An end of the junction does not agree with germline; a read error may underlie this. The CDR3 DNA sequence: TGTGCCAGCAGTGACGCTAGCGGGAGGAACACCGGGGAGCTGCTTTTT. It translates to CASSDASGRNTGELLF. The rearrangement links TRBV2 to TRBJ2-2; TRBD2 matches at 11 bases. The CDR3 has 16 amino acids. CDR1 and CDR2 from the germline V gene are SNHLY and FYNNEI.